These 8 T cell receptor beta chains were all obtained from the same sample, sequenced in a study of control samples from healthy donors and cancer patients (dated by TCRdb to between 2020 and 2021). Library preparation used the immunoSEQ multiplex PCR assay. The table was pulled from immuneACCESS by TCRdb, which kept in-frame rearrangements only. Such tables lose some clones; where checked, under half of the loss comes from unresolved V genes, and the rest has no known cause. The sample yields approximately 150,000 clones; around 88% were counted once. More than 1.5% of the sample lies in the top ten. Sequenced: blood. Source of these receptors: a man younger than 30 in good health.

The rearrangement joins TRBV19 to TRBJ1-1; D gene unclear. This CDR3 is built from 13 residues. Germline V lookup: CDR1 LNHDA, CDR2 SQIVND (reference sequence). With 8 bases removed from V and 2 bases from J, the gap between germline ends came to 12 bases. This CDR3 reads CASSDGTNTEAFF. The CDR3 DNA is TGTGCCAGTTCCGACGGAACAAACACTGAAGCTTTCTTT.

This clone was seen ten or more times. The chain employs TRBV4-3 and TRBJ2-7; tentative D call: TRBD1 (6 bases). The CDR3 runs to 15 residues. V was clipped by 1 base and J by 3 bases, with 13 bases between them. The germline V gene has CDR1 LGHNA and CDR2 YSLEER. In DNA form, the CDR3 reads TGCGCCAGCAGCCAAGTTGCAGGGGTTGGCTACGAGCAGTACTTC. Encoded protein: CASSQVAGVGYEQYF.

V and J are TRBV12-3 or TRBV12-4 and TRBJ1-2; no clear D. The CDR3 spans 13 residues. Trimming shortened V by 6 bases and J by 1 base, and 9 bases separated the two germline ends. CDR3 DNA: TGTGCCAGCAGCCAACGGATTAACTATGGCTACACCTTC. This translates into CASSQRINYGYTF.

DNA of the CDR3: TGTGCCAGCAGTTTCACACAGGGCCACAGCAATCAGCCCCAGCATTTT. Amino acid sequence: CASSFTQGHSNQPQHF. This chain uses TRBV28 with TRBJ1-5; TRBD1 might be the D (6 bases). The CDR3 is 16 amino acids. Trimming removed 3 bases at V and 1 base at J, with 13 bases between. Germline CDR1 reads MDHEN; CDR2 reads SYDVKM.

This CDR3 is CASSVPSGGNYNEQFF. The DNA of the CDR3 is TGTGCCAGCAGTGTCCCCAGCGGGGGGAATTACAATGAGCAGTTCTTC. V is TRBV2 and J is TRBJ2-1; TRBD2 matches at 9 bases. Trimming took 4 bases from V and 4 from J; bases not matched to a gene: 8. The CDR3 is 16 residues long. The germline V gene encodes CDR1 SNHLY and CDR2 FYNNEI. The full variable domain, rest sourced from reference TRBV2 and TRBJ2-1, is EPEVTQTPSHQVTQMGQEVILRCVPISNHLYFYWYRQILGQKVEFLVSFYNNEISEKSEIFDDQFSVERPDGSNFTLKIRSTKLEDSAMYFCASSVPSGGNYNEQFFGPGTRLTVL.

This chain links TRBV19 with TRBJ1-4; D not certain. Germline assignment: CDR1 LNHDA and CDR2 SQIVND (reference sequence). V dropped 5 bases and J dropped 5 bases, with 9 bases sitting between them. The CDR3 extends over 13 amino acids. CDR3 nucleotides: TGTGCCAGTAGTCCTCAACGGAATGAAAAACTGTTTTTT. Its translation is CASSPQRNEKLFF.

The chain has TRBV7-2 and TRBJ2-2, with D tentatively TRBD2 (5 bases). Trimming stripped 1 base from V and 1 base from J, with 7 bases between. CDR1 and CDR2 from the germline V gene are SGHTA and FQGNSA. The CDR3 totals 15 residues. This CDR3 is CASSLGRGNTGELFF. CDR3 in DNA: TGTGCCAGCAGCTTAGGCCGGGGGAACACCGGGGAGCTGTTTTTT. Filled out from reference TRBV7-2 and TRBJ2-2, the complete variable domain reads GAGVSQSPSNKVTEKGKDVELRCDPISGHTALYWYRQSLGQGLEFLIYFQGNSAPDKSGLPSDRFSAERTGGSVSTLTIQRTQQEDSAVYLCASSLGRGNTGELFFGEGSRLTVL.

The count of this clone is one. V is TRBV19 and J is TRBJ2-5, with 7 positions matching TRBD1. CDR1 is LNHDA and CDR2 is SQIVND in the germline V gene (reference sequence). The CDR3 consists of 14 residues. The V segment lost 6 bases and the J segment 0 bases; nucleotides outside the gene matches: 4. CDR3 nucleotides: TGTGCCAGTAGCGACAGGGAGTACCAAGAGACCCAGTACTTC. Translating it yields CASSDREYQETQYF.